A few counts support the clone carrying this T cell receptor beta chain. Its target is unknown. Trimming cost V 6 bases and J 5 bases; bases outside gene matches: 9. Germline V gene lookup returns CDR1 MDHEN and CDR2 SYDVKM. This CDR3 contains 16 residues. The sample comes from a study of naive and memory T cell subsets. Two oligonucleotides, mixed equimolar, formed the beta constant-region primer covering TRBC1 and TRBC2. Ligated cDNA was amplified by four rounds of PCR with nested alpha and beta constant-region primers and SP2. TCRdb reprocessed the UMI-ligation and nested PCR reads with MiXCR, giving one entry per CDR3 protein. The repertoire has over 130,000 distinct CDR3 sequences, approximately 21% of them found once; the top ten carry about 0.57%. Findings and limits, study-wide: Possibly reflecting memory cells re-expressing CD45RA, a few larger clonotypes occurred in naive repertoires, especially CD8.

Four subsets defined by CD45RA and CD27 were sorted after CD3, CD4, CD8 and live/dead staining. Material for sequencing was naive CD8+ T cells from blood. The source of this sequence is a human donor in good health. The gene calls are TRBV28 and TRBJ2-7; 14 bases fit TRBD2. The CDR3 sequence is CASSPGTSGSLDEQYF. The CDR3 DNA reads TGTGCCAGCAGCCCTGGGACTAGCGGGAGCTTGGACGAGCAGTACTTC.